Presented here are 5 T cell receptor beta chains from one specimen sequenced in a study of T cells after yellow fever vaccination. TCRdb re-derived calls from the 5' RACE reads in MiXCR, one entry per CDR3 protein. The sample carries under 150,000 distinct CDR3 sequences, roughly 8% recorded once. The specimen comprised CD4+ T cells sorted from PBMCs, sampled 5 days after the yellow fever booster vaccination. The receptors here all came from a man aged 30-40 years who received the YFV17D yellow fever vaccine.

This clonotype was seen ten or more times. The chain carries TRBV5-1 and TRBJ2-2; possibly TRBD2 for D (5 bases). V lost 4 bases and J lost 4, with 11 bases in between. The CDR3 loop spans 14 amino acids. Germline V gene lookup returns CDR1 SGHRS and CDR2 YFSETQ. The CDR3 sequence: CASSSWGATGELFF. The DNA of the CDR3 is TGCGCCAGCAGCAGCTGGGGAGCCACCGGGGAGCTGTTTTTT. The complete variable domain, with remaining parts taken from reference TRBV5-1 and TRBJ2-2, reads KAGVTQTPRYLIKTRGQQVTLSCSPISGHRSVSWYQQTPGQGLQFLFEYFSETQRNKGNFPGRFSGRQFSNSRSEMNVSTLELGDSALYLCASSSWGATGELFFGEGSRLTVL.

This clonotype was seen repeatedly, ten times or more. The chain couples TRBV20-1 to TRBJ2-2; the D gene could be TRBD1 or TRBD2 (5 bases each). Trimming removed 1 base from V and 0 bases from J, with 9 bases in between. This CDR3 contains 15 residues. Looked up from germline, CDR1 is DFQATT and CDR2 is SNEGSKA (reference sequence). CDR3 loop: CSARVGTANTGELFF. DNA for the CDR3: TGCAGTGCTAGAGTGGGGACGGCGAACACCGGGGAGCTGTTTTTT.

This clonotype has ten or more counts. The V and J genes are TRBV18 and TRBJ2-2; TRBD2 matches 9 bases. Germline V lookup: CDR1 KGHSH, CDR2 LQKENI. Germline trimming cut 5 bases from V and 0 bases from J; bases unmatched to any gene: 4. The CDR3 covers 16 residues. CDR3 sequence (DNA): TGTGCCAGCTCAGACGCTAGCGGGGCGAACACCGGGGAGCTGTTTTTT. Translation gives CASSDASGANTGELFF. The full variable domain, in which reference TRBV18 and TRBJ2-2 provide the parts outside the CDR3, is NAGVMQNPRHLVRRRGQEARLRCSPMKGHSHVYWYRQLPEEGLKFMVYLQKENIIDESGMPKERFSAEFPKEGPSILRIQQVVRGDSAAYFCASSDASGANTGELFFGEGSRLTVL.

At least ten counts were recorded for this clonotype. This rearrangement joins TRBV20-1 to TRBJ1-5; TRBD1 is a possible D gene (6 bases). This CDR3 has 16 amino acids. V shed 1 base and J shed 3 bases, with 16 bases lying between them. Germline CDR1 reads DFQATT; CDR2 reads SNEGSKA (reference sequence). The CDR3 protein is CSARANQGHPNQPQHF. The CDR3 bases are TGCAGTGCTAGAGCAAATCAGGGGCATCCCAATCAGCCCCAGCATTTT.

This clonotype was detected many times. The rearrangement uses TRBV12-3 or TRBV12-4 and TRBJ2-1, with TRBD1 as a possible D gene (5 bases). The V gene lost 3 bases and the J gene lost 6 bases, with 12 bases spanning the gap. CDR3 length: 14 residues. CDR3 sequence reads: CASSFGWGSNEQFF. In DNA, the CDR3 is TGTGCCAGCAGTTTCGGTTGGGGCAGCAATGAGCAGTTCTTC.